Each of the 2 T cell receptor beta chains below was sequenced from the same sample in a study of CXCR3-negative and CXCR3-positive naive CD8 T cells. Carrying UMI labels, the TRB cDNA libraries were prepared through 5' RACE. Following a re-call of the 5' RACE reads, TCRdb has one entry per CDR3 protein and lacks DNA. Its listing shows 140,000 to 150,000 distinct CDR3 sequences. Their cognate antigens are unknown. Overall study results and limits: For CXCR3-positive naive cells, TRB CDR3s were more hydrophobic than those of CXCR3-negative naive cells.

Source material: naive CXCR3+ CD8+ T cells from blood. Subset reported: CD45RO-CCR7+CD27+CD95- naive CD8+ T cells expressing CXCR3 (TNR3+). The receptors were sampled from a human donor in good health. Some clones in this sample may be carry-over from other donors' samples.

This chain joins TRBV20-1 and TRBJ2-3; TCRdb lists TRBD2, though no DNA is available to test this call. CDR3 size: 15 residues. Per the germline V gene, CDR1 is DFQATT and CDR2 is SNEGSKA (reference sequence). CDR3 loop: CSARTGPSGADTQYF.

The chain combines TRBV5-6 with TRBJ1-1. Germline CDR1 SGHDT, CDR2 YYEEEE. The CDR3 loop spans 11 amino acids. CDR3 sequence: CASFLRTEAFF.